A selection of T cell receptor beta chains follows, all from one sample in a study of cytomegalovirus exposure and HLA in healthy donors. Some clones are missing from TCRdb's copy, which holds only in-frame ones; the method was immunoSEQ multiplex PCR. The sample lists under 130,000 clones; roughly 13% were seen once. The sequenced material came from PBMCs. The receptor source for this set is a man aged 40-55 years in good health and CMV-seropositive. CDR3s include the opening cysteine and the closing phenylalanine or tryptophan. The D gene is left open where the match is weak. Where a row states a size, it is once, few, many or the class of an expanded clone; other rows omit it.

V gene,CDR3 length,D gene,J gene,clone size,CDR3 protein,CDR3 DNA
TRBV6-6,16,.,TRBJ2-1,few,CASSYGGTGIVQEQFF,TGTGCCAGCAGTTATGGAGGGACGGGAATCGTCCAGGAGCAGTTCTTC
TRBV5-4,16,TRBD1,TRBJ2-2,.,CASSLGGDRYTGELFF,TGTGCCAGCAGCTTGGGAGGGGACAGGTATACCGGGGAGCTGTTTTTT
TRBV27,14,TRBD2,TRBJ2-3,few,CASRGLAGTDTQYF,TGTGCCAGCCGGGGACTAGCGGGCACAGATACGCAGTATTTT
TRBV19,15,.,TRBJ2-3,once,CASSMGDYTTDTQYF,TGTGCCAGTAGTATGGGCGATTATACCACAGATACGCAGTATTTT
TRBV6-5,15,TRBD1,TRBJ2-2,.,CASSYFGTDPGELFF,TGTGCCAGCAGTTACTTTGGGACAGACCCCGGGGAGCTGTTTTTT
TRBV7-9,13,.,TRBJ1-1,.,CASSLDRATEAFF,TGTGCCAGCAGCTTAGACAGGGCAACTGAAGCTTTCTTT
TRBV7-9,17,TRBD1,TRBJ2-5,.,CASSLYGVGTGYETQYF,TGTGCCAGCAGCTTATATGGTGTCGGGACAGGGTATGAGACCCAGTACTTC
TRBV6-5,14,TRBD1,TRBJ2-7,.,CASSYGQGNYEQYF,TGTGCCAGCAGTTACGGACAGGGAAACTACGAGCAGTACTTC
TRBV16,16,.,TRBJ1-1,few,CASSQSSANPNTEAFF,TGTGCCAGCAGCCAATCATCAGCGAACCCGAACACTGAAGCTTTCTTT
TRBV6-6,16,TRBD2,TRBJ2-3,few,CASSNPKREIANTQYF,TGTGCCAGCTCGAACCCCAAGCGGGAGATAGCGAATACGCAGTATTTT
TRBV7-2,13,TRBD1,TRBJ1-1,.,CASSLRDRGDTFF,TGTGCCAGCAGCTTAAGGGACAGGGGAGACACTTTCTTT
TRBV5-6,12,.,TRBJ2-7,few,CASNSQGNEQYF,TGTGCCAGCAACTCGCAGGGGAACGAGCAGTACTTC
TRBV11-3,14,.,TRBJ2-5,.,CASSSAAAGETQYF,TGTGCCAGCAGCTCCGCCGCGGCGGGAGAGACCCAGTACTTC
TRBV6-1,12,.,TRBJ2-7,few,CASQWGPHEQYF,TGTGCCAGCCAGTGGGGGCCCCACGAGCAGTACTTC
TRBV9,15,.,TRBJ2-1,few,CASTTGQGSYNEQFF,TGTGCCAGCACCACAGGCCAGGGGTCCTACAATGAGCAGTTCTTC
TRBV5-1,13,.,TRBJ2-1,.,CARSLGFSNEQFF,TGCGCCCGCAGCTTGGGTTTCTCCAATGAGCAGTTCTTC
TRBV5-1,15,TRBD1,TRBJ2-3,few,CASSLGGGGTDTQYF,TGCGCCAGCAGCTTGGGAGGGGGCGGCACAGATACGCAGTATTTT
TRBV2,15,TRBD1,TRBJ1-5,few,CASSELGGPMSPQHF,TGTGCCAGCAGTGAGTTAGGGGGCCCCATGTCGCCCCAGCATTTT
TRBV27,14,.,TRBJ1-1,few,CASMGRWEVTEAFF,TGTGCCAGCATGGGCCGCTGGGAGGTCACTGAAGCTTTCTTT
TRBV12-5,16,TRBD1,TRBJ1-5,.,CASGLVLKQGVEPQHF,TGTGCTAGTGGTTTGGTACTAAAACAGGGGGTTGAGCCCCAGCATTTT
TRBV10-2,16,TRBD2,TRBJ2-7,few,CASTGLAGGRRDEQYF,TGCGCCAGCACCGGACTAGCGGGAGGGCGTAGGGACGAGCAGTACTTC
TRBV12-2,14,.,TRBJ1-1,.,CASRPGGGYTEAFF,TGTGCAAGTCGCCCCGGGGGGGGTTACACTGAAGCTTTCTTT
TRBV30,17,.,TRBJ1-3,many,CAWSRYGQQLSGNTIYF,TGTGCCTGGAGTAGATACGGACAGCAACTCTCTGGAAACACCATATATTTT
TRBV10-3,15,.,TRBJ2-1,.,CAISESMGAFNEQFF,TGTGCCATCAGTGAGTCGATGGGGGCATTCAATGAGCAGTTCTTC
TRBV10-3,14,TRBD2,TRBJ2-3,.,CAISAAGDGDTQYF,TGTGCCATCAGTGCCGCGGGAGATGGGGATACGCAGTATTTT
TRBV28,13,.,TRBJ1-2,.,CASSLDIKDGYTF,TGTGCCAGCAGTCTGGACATTAAGGATGGCTACACCTTC
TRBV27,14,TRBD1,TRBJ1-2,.,CASSMTGPVGGYTF,TGTGCCAGCAGTATGACAGGGCCGGTGGGCGGCTACACCTTC
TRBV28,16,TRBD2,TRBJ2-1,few,CASSPLAGGNYNEQFF,TGTGCCAGCAGTCCGCTAGCGGGAGGCAACTACAATGAGCAGTTCTTC
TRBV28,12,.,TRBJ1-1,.,CASSLLYTEAFF,TGTGCCAGCAGTTTACTCTACACTGAAGCTTTCTTT
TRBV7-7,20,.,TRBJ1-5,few,CASSCPSEGPISYSNQPQHF,TGTGCTAGCAGCTGCCCAAGTGAGGGTCCGATCAGTTATAGCAATCAGCCCCAGCATTTT
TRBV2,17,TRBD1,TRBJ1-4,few,CASSGQGVRATNEKLFF,TGTGCCAGCAGTGGACAGGGGGTGAGGGCAACTAATGAAAAACTGTTTTTT
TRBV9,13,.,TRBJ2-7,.,CASSVDMLNEQYF,TGTGCCAGCAGCGTAGATATGCTAAACGAGCAGTACTTC
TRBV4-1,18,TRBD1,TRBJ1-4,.,CASSQLARQGVANEKLFF,TGCGCCAGCAGCCAACTTGCCCGACAGGGGGTAGCTAATGAAAAACTGTTTTTT
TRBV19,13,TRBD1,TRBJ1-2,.,CASNRGQGLDYTF,TGTGCCAGTAACCGAGGACAGGGTCTCGACTACACCTTC
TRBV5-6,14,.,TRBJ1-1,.,CASSFGGGNTEAFF,TGTGCCAGCAGCTTCGGGGGGGGGAACACTGAAGCTTTCTTT
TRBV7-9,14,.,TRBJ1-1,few,CASSGFLGGTEAFF,TGTGCCAGCAGCGGTTTCCTGGGAGGCACTGAAGCTTTCTTT
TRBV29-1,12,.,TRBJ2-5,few,CSVALVGETQYF,TGCAGCGTTGCCCTAGTTGGCGAGACCCAGTACTTC
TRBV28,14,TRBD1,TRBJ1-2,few,CASSPGTGIYGYTF,TGTGCCAGCAGTCCAGGGACAGGGATATATGGCTACACCTTC
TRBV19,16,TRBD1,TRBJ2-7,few,CASSRSGTGGFYEQYF,TGTGCCAGTAGCAGATCCGGGACAGGGGGTTTTTACGAGCAGTACTTC
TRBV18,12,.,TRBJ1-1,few,CASSPGRPEAFF,TGTGCCAGCTCACCAGGCCGCCCTGAAGCTTTCTTT
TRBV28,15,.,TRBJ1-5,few,CASSLTGRGNQPQHF,TGTGCCAGCAGTCTCACAGGGAGGGGAAATCAGCCCCAGCATTTT
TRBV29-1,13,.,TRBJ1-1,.,CSVVGQLNTEAFF,TGCAGCGTTGTGGGACAACTGAACACTGAAGCTTTCTTT
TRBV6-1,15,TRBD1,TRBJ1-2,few,CASSEADRGWYGYTF,TGTGCCAGCAGTGAAGCGGACAGGGGTTGGTATGGCTACACCTTC
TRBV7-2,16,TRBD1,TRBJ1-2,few,CASSPGQGGSNYGYTF,TGTGCCAGCAGCCCTGGACAGGGGGGAAGTAACTATGGCTACACCTTC
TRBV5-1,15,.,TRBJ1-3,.,CASSVGVSSGNTIYF,TGCGCCAGCAGCGTCGGGGTTAGCTCTGGAAACACCATATATTTT
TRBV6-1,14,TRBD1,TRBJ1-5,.,CASRTGGAGQPQHF,TGTGCCAGCAGGACAGGGGGCGCGGGACAGCCCCAGCATTTT
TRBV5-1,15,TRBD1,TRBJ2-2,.,CASSWTGANTGELFF,TGCGCCAGCAGCTGGACAGGGGCGAACACCGGGGAGCTGTTTTTT
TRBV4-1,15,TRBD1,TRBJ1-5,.,CASSHDRGPNQPQHF,TGCGCCAGCAGCCACGACAGGGGCCCCAATCAGCCCCAGCATTTT
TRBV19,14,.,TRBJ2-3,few,CASSPRRGPDTQYF,TGTGCCAGTAGCCCTCGGCGGGGCCCAGATACGCAGTATTTT
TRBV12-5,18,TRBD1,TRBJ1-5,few,CASGLITQTGGWGQPQHF,TGTGCTAGTGGTTTGATCACCCAAACAGGGGGCTGGGGTCAGCCCCAGCATTTT
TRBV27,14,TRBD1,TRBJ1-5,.,CASSLTGPPQPQHF,TGTGCCAGCAGTCTGACAGGGCCGCCTCAGCCCCAGCATTTT
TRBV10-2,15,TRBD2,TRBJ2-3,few,CASSEGTSGRDTQYF,TGCGCCAGCAGTGAAGGGACTAGCGGCAGGGATACGCAGTATTTT
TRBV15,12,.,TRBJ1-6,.,CATSRHRSPLHF,TGTGCCACCAGTCGCCATCGGTCACCCCTCCACTTT